One T cell receptor beta chain is described in this entry. The CDR3 runs 11 residues. With 3 bases removed from V and 4 bases from J, the gap between germline ends came to 5 bases. Germline V gene sequence: CDR1 SGHRS, CDR2 YFSETQ. Generated by immunoSEQ multiplex PCR, the TCRdb table keeps only in-frame clones and is missing some. The data contain 200,000 or so clones, around 89% of them singletons. Participants' own reports of clinical history determined their cohort assignment. These data originate in a study of blood T cell repertoires in COVID-19. The sequence came from a woman aged 18-29 years who had recovered from COVID-19. Sample: PBMCs or T cells enriched from blood (not recorded which). The rearrangement links TRBV5-1 to TRBJ2-7, with D hard to call. The CDR3 sequence: CASSSGYEQYF. The CDR3 coding sequence is TGCGCCAGCAGCTCGGGTTACGAGCAGTACTTC.